This record looks at one TCR beta chain sequence and its context. The repertoire was sequenced with immunoSEQ multiplex PCR; TCRdb's copy has only in-frame clones and lacks some. The sample lists about 83,000 clones, roughly 85% seen once, with approximately 5.1% in the top ten. The data belong to a study of blood T cell repertoires in COVID-19. Study in general: Some COVID-19 samples were acute and others convalescent; all came from the United States, Italy and Spain. Sources were T cells, B-cell-depleted T cells, or PBMCs; the material itself was cDNA or gDNA.

Losses at the gene ends were 0 bases for V and 5 bases for J; bases not matched to a gene: 10. Germline CDR1 reads LNHNV; CDR2 reads YYDKDF (reference sequence). The CDR3 spans 17 residues. The specimen sequenced was peripheral blood. The receptor was isolated from a man in his 60s with acute or convalescent COVID-19. The chain links TRBV15 to TRBJ2-5; 9 bases are a match to TRBD1. Written as DNA, the CDR3 is TGTGCCACCAGCAGAGATCGAGCGGGACAGGGCCGGGAGACCCAGTACTTC. The encoded protein is CATSRDRAGQGRETQYF.